This TCR beta chain originates from a study of tissue T cells after allogeneic stem cell transplantation. Background on the study: Pathologist review favored tissue samples showing histologically apparent lymphocytes.

CDR1 is SGHDT and CDR2 is YYEEEE in the germline V gene. J was trimmed by 1 base and V by 5 bases; bases with no gene match: 13. CDR3 size: 19 residues. The data were produced by immunoSEQ multiplex PCR, yet TCRdb's version contains in-frame clones alone and is incomplete. The profile shows some 10,000 clones, over 50% of them singletons. Study-wide findings and caveats: Tissue-detected TCR repertoire was only partly captured by blood and spleen T cells. Alloreactivity or antigen specificity of tissue TCRs was not determined; some clones might be host cells.

Comments on this clone: Antigen: not known.

The chain has TRBV5-6 and TRBJ1-5; 12 bases are a match to TRBD1. The clonotype was recovered from a male donor at least 60 years old with lung cancer. Sequences were derived from tissue from the stomach, sampled at autopsy. CDR3 protein: CASSLARDRGLGSNQPQHF. The CDR3 DNA sequence: TGTGCCAGCAGTTTAGCTCGGGACAGGGGGCTTGGGAGCAATCAGCCCCAGCATTTT. The full variable domain, in which reference TRBV5-6 and TRBJ1-5 provide the parts outside the CDR3, is DAGVTQSPTHLIKTRGQQVTLRCSPKSGHDTVSWYQQALGQGPQFIFQYYEEEERQRGNFPDRFSGHQFPNYSSELNVNALLLGDSALYLCASSLARDRGLGSNQPQHFGDGTRLSIL.